This TCR beta chain was found in a study of breast tumors, draining lymph nodes, adjacent tissues. Notes on the study in general: Tumors had less TCR diversity than lymph nodes, more than nontumor tissue. That most tumor T cells come from lymph nodes remained unproven. Tumor and nontumor repertoires were significantly more similar in luminal-like than in basal-like breast cancer. The data were judged consistent with most tumor T cells coming from lymph node and expanding in tumor.

Germline V gene data show CDR1 as LNHDA and CDR2 as SQIVND (reference sequence). The CDR3 runs 14 residues. TCRdb itself ran the multiplex PCR reads through MiXCR, one entry per CDR3 protein. The sample lists some 230,000 distinct CDR3 sequences; less than 40% were seen once. To note about this clonotype: Its target is not known. Relative to the germline gene, one junction end is altered; a read error may explain this.

Axillary draining lymph nodes of breast cancer patients supplied the node samples. This chain joins TRBV19 and TRBJ2-6; the D gene is possibly TRBD2 (7 bases). This clonotype originated in a female donor with breast cancer. Some clones in this sample may be carry-over from other donors' samples. Input material: axillary lymph node tissue. CDR3 region: CARDPSGGANALTF. DNA of the CDR3: TGTGCCAGAGACCCTTCTGGGGGGGCCAACGCCCTGACTTTC.